These 5 T cell receptor beta chains came from one sample sequenced in a study of blood T cell repertoires in COVID-19. Produced via immunoSEQ multiplex PCR; TCRdb's table is partial and in-frame only. The sample carries a few hundred thousand clones, roughly nine tenths recorded once. Specimen: PBMCs or T cells enriched from blood (not recorded which). These receptors came from a woman under 40 who had recovered from COVID-19.

The chain carries TRBV5-1 and TRBJ2-1; D might be TRBD2 (6 bases). Germline V gene sequence: CDR1 SGHRS, CDR2 YFSETQ. The CDR3 contains 13 residues. V was cut by 3 bases and J by 6 bases, with 10 bases left in between. The CDR3 DNA reads as TGCGCCAGCAGCTCGGGGGATGGCAATGAGCAGTTCTTC. This encodes CASSSGDGNEQFF.

This chain links TRBV29-1 with TRBJ2-2; TRBD2 aligns across 13 bases. The CDR3 has 16 amino acids. With 6 bases clipped from V and 6 bases from J, the junction kept 10 bases outside the gene matches. Germline V gives CDR1 SQVTM, CDR2 ANQGSEA. CDR3: CSVGTSGTTSAGELFF. The CDR3, as DNA: TGCAGCGTGGGGACTAGCGGGACCACTAGCGCCGGGGAGCTGTTTTTT.

This chain links TRBV4-2 with TRBJ2-1; 9 nucleotides match TRBD2. Unmatched junction bases numbered 5, after V lost 0 bases and J lost 2 bases. Germline-derived CDR1 and CDR2 are LGHNA and YNFKEQ. This CDR3 comprises 17 residues. In DNA form, the CDR3 reads TGTGCCAGCAGCCAAGATTTGTCTAGCGGGACCTACAATGAGCAGTTCTTC. Protein product: CASSQDLSSGTYNEQFF.

The rearrangement links TRBV6-1 to TRBJ2-6, with D unresolved. The CDR3 runs to 15 residues. The V end lost 3 bases, the J end lost 4 bases, and 10 bases lay between the germline ends. Germline loops: CDR1 MNHNS, CDR2 SASEGT. DNA for the CDR3: TGTGCCAGCAGTGATGGCCGTTCGGGGGCCAACGTCCTGACTTTC. It is translated as CASSDGRSGANVLTF.

This chain joins TRBV24-1 and TRBJ2-2; 10 nucleotides agree with TRBD1. Per the germline V gene, CDR1 is KGHDR and CDR2 is SFDVKD. The CDR3 is 15 residues long. V gave up 7 bases and J gave up 3 bases; unmatched junction bases: 4. The CDR3 DNA reads TGTGCCACCAGCGTCGGGACAGGGGACACCGGGGAGCTGTTTTTT. Translation: CATSVGTGDTGELFF.